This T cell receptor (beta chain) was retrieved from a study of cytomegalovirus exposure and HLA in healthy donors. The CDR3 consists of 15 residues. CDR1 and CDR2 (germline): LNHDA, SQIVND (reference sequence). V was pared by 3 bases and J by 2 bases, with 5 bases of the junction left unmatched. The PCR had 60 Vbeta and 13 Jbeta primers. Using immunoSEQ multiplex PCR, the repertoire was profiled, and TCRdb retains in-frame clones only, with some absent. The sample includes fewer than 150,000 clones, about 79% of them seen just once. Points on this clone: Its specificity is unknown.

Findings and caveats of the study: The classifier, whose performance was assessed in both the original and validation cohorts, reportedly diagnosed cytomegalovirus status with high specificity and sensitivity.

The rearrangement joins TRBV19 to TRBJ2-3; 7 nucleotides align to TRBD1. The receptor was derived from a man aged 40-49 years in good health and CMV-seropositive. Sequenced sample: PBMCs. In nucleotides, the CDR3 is TGTGCCAGTAGTATGACAGGGTTTGACACAGATACGCAGTATTTT. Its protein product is CASSMTGFDTDTQYF.